In this sample, the clone carrying this TCR beta chain turned up many times. The data were obtained in a study of naive and memory T cell subsets. Germline CDR1 SGHTA, CDR2 FQGNSA. Trimming pared 3 bases from V and 3 bases from J, leaving 12 bases between. The CDR3 is made up of 15 amino acids. Two oligonucleotides, mixed equimolar, formed the beta constant-region primer covering TRBC1 and TRBC2. Ligation attached a single-stranded oligonucleotide with a 12-nucleotide UMI and the SP2 primer to the cDNA 3' end. Via MiXCR, TCRdb re-called the UMI-ligation and nested PCR reads, giving one row per CDR3 protein. The table lists under 100,000 distinct CDR3 sequences, 7% of them singletons, with about 1.6% in the top ten. CD8 T cells were positively selected from what remained after CD4 positive selection.

This clonotype originated in a human donor in good health. The sample was central memory CD4+ T cells from blood. The chain carries TRBV7-2 and TRBJ1-3, with D tentatively TRBD1 (5 bases). CDR3 loop: CASSFGGGGGNTIYF. CDR3 DNA sequence: TGTGCCAGCAGCTTCGGCGGCGGGGGTGGAAACACCATATATTTT.